These 23 T cell receptor beta chains were sequenced from one sample in a study of brain T cells in children with intractable seizures. The data were produced by immunoSEQ multiplex PCR, yet TCRdb's version contains in-frame clones alone and is incomplete. The sample lists about 320,000 clones, 93% occurring once. The time point denotes: blood from clinic visit 5 months post-surgery; TSC patient then seizure free. Sequences were derived from peripheral blood, sampled around 5 months after surgery. These receptors were obtained from a boy under three years old with tuberous sclerosis and intractable seizures.

This clone was observed once. This sequence joins TRBV7-3 and TRBJ2-5; 8 positions agree with TRBD2. Germline loops: CDR1 SGHTA, CDR2 FQGTGA. With 1 base clipped from V and 1 base from J, the junction kept 2 bases outside the gene matches. This CDR3 region has 15 residues. CDR3 sequence: CASSLNGGAQETQYF. The CDR3 DNA reads TGTGCCAGCAGCTTAAACGGGGGGGCCCAAGAGACCCAGTACTTC.

The chain employs TRBV5-1 and TRBJ1-1, with D maybe TRBD1 (6 bases). This CDR3 has 11 amino acids. Trimming removed 3 bases from V and 8 bases from J, with 8 bases in between. Germline lookup yields CDR1 SGHRS and CDR2 YFSETQ. CDR3 in DNA: TGCGCCAGCAGCTCAGGGGTGGAAGCTTTCTTT. It codes for CASSSGVEAFF.

The chain recombines TRBV2 with TRBJ2-3, with D possibly called TRBD1 or TRBD2 (6 bases each). V lost 6 bases and J 6 bases, leaving 25 bases between the germline ends. The CDR3 consists of 17 residues. CDR1 is SNHLY and CDR2 is FYNNEI in the germline V gene. CDR3: CASRERRTSGAGDTQYF. DNA of the CDR3: TGTGCCAGCAGAGAACGTAGGACATCGGGGGCCGGGGATACGCAGTATTTT.

The chain carries TRBV7-9 and TRBJ1-1; D remains unclear. V was clipped by 5 bases and J by 0 bases, with 13 bases between them. This CDR3 is 15 amino acids long. Germline V CDR1 and CDR2: SEHNR, FQNEAQ (reference sequence). The CDR3 DNA follows: TGTGCCAGCAGCCATTCCAGGACGTTGAACACTGAAGCTTTCTTT. This codes for CASSHSRTLNTEAFF.

This chain uses TRBV4-1 with TRBJ2-3, with D tentatively TRBD1 (6 bases). Trimming cost V 1 base and J 1 base, with 12 bases left between them. CDR1 MGHRA and CDR2 YSYEKL come from the germline V gene. The CDR3 contains 16 residues. In nucleotides, the CDR3 is TGCGCCAGCAGCCAAGCCCAGGGGTCCCGCACAGATACGCAGTATTTT. It is translated as CASSQAQGSRTDTQYF.

The rearrangement links TRBV5-4 to TRBJ1-4; no clear D gene. The CDR3 covers 16 residues. V was cut by 0 bases and J by 4 bases, with 13 bases left in between. Germline V gene data show CDR1 as SGHNT and CDR2 as YYREEE (reference sequence). The CDR3 sequence: CASSLEPGFFNEKLFF. As DNA, the CDR3 is TGTGCCAGCAGCTTGGAACCCGGATTTTTTAATGAAAAACTGTTTTTT.

Only a few counts were recorded for this clone. This sequence joins TRBV7-9 and TRBJ2-5; TRBD2 matches 7 bases. The CDR3 covers 17 residues. The V gene's germline CDR1 is SEHNR and CDR2 FQNEAQ (reference sequence). With 4 bases clipped from V and 1 base from J, the junction kept 12 bases outside the gene matches. The CDR3: CASSSTKREAVQETQYF. In DNA form, the CDR3 reads TGTGCCAGCAGCTCTACAAAGCGGGAAGCAGTCCAAGAGACCCAGTACTTC.

J is TRBJ2-7 and V is TRBV30, with a possible D match to TRBD1 (5 bases). From germline, CDR1 is GTSNPN and CDR2 SVGIG (reference sequence). Trimming removed 1 base from V and 2 bases from J, with 12 bases in between. The CDR3 sequence is 14 residues long. The CDR3 nucleotides read TGTGCCTGGAGTGCGACAGTGCCCCCCTACGAGCAGTACTTC. This translates into CAWSATVPPYEQYF.

The rearrangement links TRBV30 to TRBJ2-7; the match to TRBD1 covers 7 bases. V trimming: 3 bases; J trimming: 5 bases; junction bases outside the gene matches: 10. The CDR3 length is 14 residues. Germline-derived CDR1 and CDR2 are GTSNPN and SVGIG (reference sequence). This chain's CDR3 is CAWRAGTDFHEQYF. The CDR3 DNA reads TGTGCCTGGAGGGCCGGGACAGACTTCCACGAGCAGTACTTC.

This clone has only one observation. V and J are TRBV19 and TRBJ1-1; D remains ambiguous. The CDR3 runs to 12 residues. Germline-derived CDR1 and CDR2 are LNHDA and SQIVND (reference sequence). V was trimmed by 6 bases and J by 6 bases, leaving 11 bases between them. The CDR3 nucleotides are TGTGCCAGTAGCACCGGAGGGCCTGAAGCTTTCTTT. Residues: CASSTGGPEAFF. Together with reference TRBV19 and TRBJ1-1, the CDR3 gives the full variable domain: DGGITQSPKYLFRKEGQNVTLSCEQNLNHDAMYWYRQDPGQGLRLIYYSQIVNDFQKGDIAEGYSVSREKKESFPLTVTSAQKNPTAFYLCASSTGGPEAFFGQGTRLTVV.

This chain uses TRBV18 with TRBJ1-1, with D hard to call. Deletions cut 3 bases from V and 2 bases from J, with 7 bases between. This CDR3 spans 13 amino acids. Germline V CDR1 and CDR2: KGHSH, LQKENI. The CDR3 region is CASSPGLNTEAFF. CDR3 sequence (DNA): TGTGCCAGCTCACCTGGCCTAAACACTGAAGCTTTCTTT.

V is TRBV9 and J is TRBJ2-1; 9 bases map to TRBD2. Trimming at V came to 0 bases and at J to 7 bases, leaving 14 bases not matched to a gene. The germline V gene encodes CDR1 SGDLS and CDR2 YYNGEE. The CDR3 extends over 18 amino acids. CDR3 amino acids: CASSVEPGAGGPANEQFF. The CDR3 DNA is TGTGCCAGCAGCGTAGAACCGGGGGCGGGAGGGCCGGCAAATGAGCAGTTCTTC. Filled out from reference TRBV9 and TRBJ2-1, the complete variable domain reads DSGVTQTPKHLITATGQRVTLRCSPRSGDLSVYWYQQSLDQGLQFLIQYYNGEERAKGNILERFSAQQFPDLHSELNLSSLELGDSALYFCASSVEPGAGGPANEQFFGPGTRLTVL.

V usage is TRBV18 and J usage is TRBJ2-1; 8 bases agree with TRBD2. Germline-derived CDR1 and CDR2 are KGHSH and LQKENI. This CDR3 is 15 amino acids long. The V segment lost 3 bases and the J segment 6 bases; nucleotides outside the gene matches: 7. The CDR3 protein is CASSPGLEFSNEQFF. The CDR3 coding sequence is TGTGCCAGCTCACCGGGACTAGAGTTTTCCAATGAGCAGTTCTTC.

The V and J genes are TRBV6-5 and TRBJ2-7; D perhaps matches TRBD1 (5 bases). This CDR3 comprises 13 residues. Between the trimmed V and J ends, which lost 10 bases and 1 base, there was a span of 14 bases. Germline CDR1 is MNHEY and CDR2 is SVGAGI. CDR3 nucleotide sequence: TGTGCCACATTGACAGCCCCGTCCTACGAGCAGTACTTC. This gives the protein CATLTAPSYEQYF.

The table lists this clone with a count of one. V and J are TRBV5-1 and TRBJ2-1; TRBD2 is a possible D gene (5 bases). Between the trimmed V and J ends, which lost 0 bases and 2 bases, there was a span of 9 bases. Germline CDR1 is SGHRS and CDR2 is YFSETQ. The CDR3 covers 15 residues. For the CDR3, the DNA is TGCGCCAGCAGCTTGGACGGGAAGGCCTACAATGAGCAGTTCTTC. Residues: CASSLDGKAYNEQFF.

This chain connects TRBV3-1 (or the pseudogene TRBV3-2) to TRBJ2-2; 11 bases agree with TRBD2. The CDR3 covers 15 residues. V lost 1 base, J lost 6 bases, and 1 base stayed unmatched. Germline values: CDR1 LGHDT, CDR2 YNNKEL (reference sequence). DNA for the CDR3: TGTGCCAGCAGCCAAGTTAGCGGGAGGGCCGGGGAGCTGTTTTTT. Translating it yields CASSQVSGRAGELFF.

The J gene is TRBJ2-3, the V gene TRBV6-5, with TRBD2 matching over 10 bases. V trimming: 2 bases; J trimming: 4 bases; junction bases outside the gene matches: 6. Germline assignment: CDR1 MNHEY and CDR2 SVGAGI. The CDR3 has 16 amino acids. The CDR3 loop is CASSYMSSGGPDTQYF. CDR3 coding DNA: TGTGCCAGCAGTTACATGTCTAGCGGGGGTCCAGATACGCAGTATTTT.

Written as DNA, the CDR3 is TGCGCCAGCAGCCAAGACAGTTTTGGGGCCAACGTCCTGACTTTC. It translates to CASSQDSFGANVLTF. The chain recombines TRBV4-1 with TRBJ2-6; D unresolved. CDR1 and CDR2 from the germline V gene are MGHRA and YSYEKL. V lost 0 bases to trimming and J lost 3 bases, with 6 bases between them. The CDR3 has 15 residues.

On this clone itself: The junction differs from germline at one of its ends, possibly a read error. The chain couples TRBV13 to TRBJ1-5, with a possible D match to TRBD1 (5 bases). CDR1 and CDR2 from the germline V gene are PRHDT and FYEKMQ (reference sequence). The CDR3 spans 14 residues. The CDR3 nucleotides read TGTGCCAGCAGCCTAGGGACGGCCGGTGGGGCCCAGCATTTT. Translating gives CASSLGTAGGAQHF.

The genes are TRBV5-4 and TRBJ2-2; D call uncertain. This CDR3 has 14 residues. Looked up from germline, CDR1 is SGHNT and CDR2 is YYREEE (reference sequence). V was clipped by 4 bases and J by 3 bases, with 10 bases between them. CDR3 DNA: TGTGCCAGCAGCGATCTCGAAGACACCGGGGAGCTGTTTTTT. It translates to CASSDLEDTGELFF.

The chain is built from TRBV28 and TRBJ2-2; 10 bases map to TRBD1. The CDR3 covers 15 residues. V was pared by 2 bases and J by 6 bases, with 3 bases of the junction left unmatched. The germline V gene encodes CDR1 MDHEN and CDR2 SYDVKM. The CDR3 protein is CASSLDRGLSGELFF. The CDR3 nucleotides read TGTGCCAGCAGTTTAGACAGGGGGCTCTCCGGGGAGCTGTTTTTT.

V is TRBV10-3 and J is TRBJ2-7, with D perhaps matching TRBD2 (5 bases). Trimming left V 6 bases short and J 7 bases short, with 19 bases between. The CDR3 consists of 14 residues. Germline loops: CDR1 ENHRY, CDR2 SYGVKD. The CDR3 DNA is TGTGCCATCAGCCCAATTGGGCTAGCTCGGGAGCAGTACTTC. This sequence encodes CAISPIGLAREQYF.

The chain uses TRBV10-3 and TRBJ2-3; 8 nucleotides align to TRBD2. Looked up from germline, CDR1 is ENHRY and CDR2 is SYGVKD. This CDR3 has 13 residues. With 8 bases clipped from V and 2 bases from J, the junction kept 3 bases outside the gene matches. The CDR3 DNA is TGTGCCATCCTAGCGGGTGACACAGATACGCAGTATTTT. It is translated as CAILAGDTDTQYF.